The 18 T cell receptor beta chains below all came from one sample that was sequenced in a study of OX40 agonist ivuxolimab in advanced cancers. Sequencing was performed with immunoSEQ multiplex PCR; in TCRdb, only in-frame clones are kept and a portion is missing. The table has over 55,000 clones, 91% seen once. Sequencing used CD4+ or CD8+ T cells sorted from blood, obtained in a trial of the OX40 agonist ivuxolimab. These receptors were collected from an adult with an advanced solid tumor such as melanoma, head and neck, liver or kidney cancer.

This sequence joins TRBV18 and TRBJ2-2; D may be TRBD1 (5 bases). Looked up from germline, CDR1 is KGHSH and CDR2 is LQKENI. There are 15 residues in the CDR3. V shed 2 bases and J shed 0 bases, with 7 bases lying between them. CDR3 sequence: CASSPRQPNTGELFF. The CDR3, as DNA: TGTGCCAGCTCACCAAGACAGCCGAACACCGGGGAGCTGTTTTTT.

The chain joins TRBV7-2 to TRBJ2-7; no reliable D call. The V and J ends lost 1 base and 0 bases respectively, with 7 bases between them. The germline V gene has CDR1 SGHTA and CDR2 FQGNSA. The CDR3 sequence is 14 residues long. The CDR3 nucleotides are TGTGCCAGCAGCTTAGAGTGGGGCTCCTACGAGCAGTACTTC. This sequence encodes CASSLEWGSYEQYF.

V gene TRBV11-2 combines with J gene TRBJ2-7; weak D call: TRBD2 (5 bases). With 3 bases removed from V and 1 base from J, the gap between germline ends came to 10 bases. This CDR3 comprises 14 residues. CDR1 is SGHAT and CDR2 is FQNNGV in the germline V gene. CDR3 protein: CASSLDSYSYEQYF. CDR3 DNA sequence: TGTGCCAGCAGCTTGGACTCATATTCCTACGAGCAGTACTTC.

Of note for this clone: One end of the junction fails to match germline, which may point to a read error. This sample includes further DNA sequences coding for the same CDR3. V usage is TRBV19 and J usage is TRBJ2-6, with TRBD1 identical over 9 bases. CDR1 is LNHDA and CDR2 is SQIVND in the germline V gene (reference sequence). The CDR3 has 16 residues. CDR3 in amino acids: CASSSWTGAGANVLTF. CDR3 bases: TGTGCCAGTAGTTCCTGGACAGGGGCAGGGGCCAACGTCCTGACTTTT.

V usage is TRBV5-6 and J usage is TRBJ1-1; D is undetermined. V was pared by 3 bases and J by 3 bases, with 6 bases between. Germline-derived CDR1 and CDR2 are SGHDT and YYEEEE. The CDR3 totals 12 residues. DNA for the CDR3: TGTGCCAGCAGCTCGGTGTACACTGAAGCTTTCTTT. Encoded protein: CASSSVYTEAFF.

In DNA, the CDR3 is TGTGCCAGCAGCTGGGGGACAGGGCCCGGGGAGCTGTTTTTT. It codes for CASSWGTGPGELFF. The chain is built from TRBV5-6 and TRBJ2-2, with 9 bases aligning to TRBD1. V shed 3 bases, J shed 6 bases, and the junction held 3 bases outside the gene matches. This CDR3 contains 14 residues. CDR1 is SGHDT and CDR2 is YYEEEE in the germline V gene. Based on the CDR3 plus reference TRBV5-6 and TRBJ2-2, the full variable domain is DAGVTQSPTHLIKTRGQQVTLRCSPKSGHDTVSWYQQALGQGPQFIFQYYEEEERQRGNFPDRFSGHQFPNYSSELNVNALLLGDSALYLCASSWGTGPGELFFGEGSRLTVL.

CDR3 residues: CASSMDPGRLETQYF. The CDR3 nucleotides are TGTGCCAGCAGCATGGACCCCGGTAGGTTGGAGACCCAGTACTTC. The chain combines TRBV7-2 with TRBJ2-5; D unclear. Germline V CDR1 and CDR2: SGHTA, FQGNSA. This CDR3 region has 15 residues. V gave up 5 bases and J gave up 5 bases, with 18 bases separating them.

The gene calls are TRBV10-2 and TRBJ2-5; 8 bases agree with TRBD2. CDR1 WSHSY and CDR2 SAAADI come from the germline V gene. The CDR3 loop spans 15 amino acids. V was pared by 3 bases and J by 5 bases, with 8 bases of the junction left unmatched. The CDR3 DNA follows: TGCGCCAGCAGTGAAGGACTAGCCGGGTTCGAGACCCAGTACTTC. Translated, it gives CASSEGLAGFETQYF.

The chain is built from TRBV6-5 and TRBJ2-7; a possible D gene is TRBD2 (6 bases). The length of the CDR3 is 14 residues. The ends were cut back, 1 base at V and 0 bases at J, with 7 bases in the middle. Germline values: CDR1 MNHEY, CDR2 SVGAGI. The CDR3 DNA reads TGTGCCAGCAGTTACTGGCGGGGCTCCTACGAGCAGTACTTC. Its translation: CASSYWRGSYEQYF.

The rearrangement links TRBV5-8 to TRBJ1-5; 7 bases fit TRBD1. J gave up 5 bases and V 2 bases, and 7 bases lay outside the gene matches. The germline V gene has CDR1 SGHTS and CDR2 YDEGEE. The CDR3 contains 15 residues. This chain's CDR3 is CASSFRGQDYQPQHF. The CDR3 DNA follows: TGTGCCAGCAGCTTTAGGGGGCAGGACTATCAGCCCCAGCATTTT.

This chain uses TRBV4-1 with TRBJ1-2; D is unresolved. CDR1 and CDR2 from the germline V gene are MGHRA and YSYEKL. Trimming left V 1 base short and J 1 base short, with 7 bases between. The CDR3 loop spans 14 amino acids. The CDR3 loop is CASSQGRLNYGYTF. The CDR3 DNA sequence: TGCGCCAGCAGCCAAGGGCGACTTAACTATGGCTACACCTTC.

The chain couples TRBV27 to TRBJ2-1, with TRBD2 identical over 8 bases. CDR1 and CDR2 (germline): MNHEY, SMNVEV (reference sequence). With 6 bases clipped from V and 6 bases from J, the junction kept 7 bases outside the gene matches. This CDR3 is built from 14 residues. The CDR3 bases are TGTGCCAGCAGACGGGGGGGCCTCGTCAATGAGCAGTTCTTC. It encodes CASRRGGLVNEQFF.

The gene calls are TRBV28 and TRBJ2-7; D is unclear. This CDR3 has 14 amino acids. Germline V lookup: CDR1 MDHEN, CDR2 SYDVKM. V was trimmed by 3 bases and J by 0 bases, leaving 9 bases between them. The CDR3 DNA sequence: TGTGCCAGCAGTTTGTTGAGGACCTCCTACGAGCAGTACTTC. Translating gives CASSLLRTSYEQYF. Filled out from reference TRBV28 and TRBJ2-7, the complete variable domain reads DVKVTQSSRYLVKRTGEKVFLECVQDMDHENMFWYRQDPGLGLRLIYFSYDVKMKEKGDIPEGYSVSREKKERFSLILESASTNQTSMYLCASSLLRTSYEQYFGPGTRLTVT.

In this sample, this clone turned up a few times. This rearrangement joins TRBV28 to TRBJ1-6; 7 nucleotides align to TRBD1. CDR1 and CDR2 from the germline V gene are MDHEN and SYDVKM. Unmatched junction bases numbered 7, after V lost 6 bases and J lost 5 bases. The CDR3 is made up of 15 amino acids. DNA of the CDR3: TGTGCCAGCAGGCCATCCAGGGGGGATAATTCACCCCTCCACTTT. It is translated as CASRPSRGDNSPLHF. Drawing the rest from reference TRBV28 and TRBJ1-6, the complete variable domain is DVKVTQSSRYLVKRTGEKVFLECVQDMDHENMFWYRQDPGLGLRLIYFSYDVKMKEKGDIPEGYSVSREKKERFSLILESASTNQTSMYLCASRPSRGDNSPLHFGNGTRLTVT.

This chain links TRBV11-2 with TRBJ2-1; D not resolved. CDR3 size: 15 residues. Germline CDR1 SGHAT, CDR2 FQNNGV. V was clipped by 5 bases and J by 5 bases, with 16 bases between them. CDR3 DNA sequence: TGTGCCAGCAGCCCTACTTCATCCCCCCACAATGAGCAGTTCTTC. Its protein is CASSPTSSPHNEQFF.

The count of this clone is one. This chain uses TRBV5-1 with TRBJ2-1; unclear D gene. The CDR3 contains 15 residues. Per germline, CDR1 SGHRS and CDR2 YFSETQ. V was cut by 0 bases and J by 4 bases, with 11 bases left in between. DNA for the CDR3: TGCGCCAGCAGCTTGGATCTAGTATCTTACAATGAGCAGTTCTTC. Its translation: CASSLDLVSYNEQFF.

The chain recombines TRBV2 with TRBJ1-3; TRBD1 is a possible D gene (6 bases). V was pared by 11 bases and J by 4 bases, with 12 bases between. The germline V gene encodes CDR1 SNHLY and CDR2 FYNNEI. The CDR3 loop spans 12 amino acids. The CDR3 sequence is CAVGASGNTIYF. CDR3 bases: TGTGCCGTGGGGGCTTCCGGAAACACCATATATTTT.

This rearrangement joins TRBV6-1 to TRBJ1-5; 7 bases match TRBD1. Germline lookup yields CDR1 MNHNS and CDR2 SASEGT. This CDR3 spans 15 amino acids. The V gene end was trimmed by 2 bases and the J gene end by 3 bases; junction bases not matched to a gene: 4. The CDR3 bases are TGTGCCAGCAGTGAACCAACAGGGGTCAATCAGCCCCAGCATTTT. Translating it yields CASSEPTGVNQPQHF.